This T cell receptor beta chain is from a study of blood T cells in healthy people across ages. CDR1 is SQVTM, CDR2 ANQGSEA, per germline. V dropped 6 bases and J dropped 1; count of bases not matched to a gene: 9. The CDR3 is 16 residues long. Through a sample-barcoded 5' primer and a J-beta primer mix, a second PCR was run for roughly 7 to 12 cycles. Each CDR3 protein is one row after TCRdb ran MiXCR on the 5' RACE reads. The table includes 650,000 to 1,000,000 distinct CDR3 sequences, about half detected once. The receptor's source is a man older than 75 in good health. The chain has TRBV29-1 and TRBJ2-2; TRBD2 aligns across 9 bases. Sequenced sample: blood. The CDR3 coding sequence is TGCAGCGTCTCTAGAGGACTAGCGATGAACACCGGGGAGCTGTTTTTT. Protein sequence: CSVSRGLAMNTGELFF.